The sequence of this TCR beta chain was determined in a study of T cell repertoires in ileal Crohn's disease. The time point denotes: proximal margin of the surgical specimen (macroscopically non-inflamed). Profiling relied on immunoSEQ multiplex PCR, and the TCRdb table lists in-frame clones only, not all of them. The table includes about 7,200 clones, around 82% detected once. This sequence originates from an adult with Crohn's disease. The sequencing sample was made of ileal tissue.

The CDR3 region has the DNA TGTGCCAGCAGCTTAGGGAGCGGAATCTGGGGAGAGCAGTACTTC. This gives the protein CASSLGSGIWGEQYF. V and J are TRBV7-6 and TRBJ2-7; weak D call: TRBD2 (5 bases). The germline CDR1 and CDR2 sequences are SGHVS and FNYEAQ. Trimming shortened V by 1 base and J by 7 bases, and 17 bases separated the two germline ends. The CDR3 extends over 15 amino acids.